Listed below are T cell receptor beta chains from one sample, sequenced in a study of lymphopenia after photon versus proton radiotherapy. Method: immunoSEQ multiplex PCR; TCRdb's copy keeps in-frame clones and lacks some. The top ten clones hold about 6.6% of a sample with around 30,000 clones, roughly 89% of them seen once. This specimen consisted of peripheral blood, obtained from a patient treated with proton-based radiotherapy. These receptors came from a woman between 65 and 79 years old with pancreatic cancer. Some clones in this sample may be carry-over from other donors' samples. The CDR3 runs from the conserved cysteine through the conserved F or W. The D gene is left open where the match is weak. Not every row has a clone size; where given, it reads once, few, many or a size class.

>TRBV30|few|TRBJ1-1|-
TGTGCCGGACAGTCTTTAGCTTTCTTT
CAGQSLAFF
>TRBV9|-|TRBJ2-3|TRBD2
TGTGCCAGCAGCGTAGGGTCTAGCGGAACTAGCACAGATACGCAGTATTTT
CASSVGSSGTSTDTQYF
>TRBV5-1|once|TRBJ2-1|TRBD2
TGCGCCAGCAGCCATCCCGCGGGAGGAAGGGCCTACAATGAGCAGTTCTTC
CASSHPAGGRAYNEQFF
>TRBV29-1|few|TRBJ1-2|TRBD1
TGCAGCGTCGGACAGGGGGTAGGAAATGGCTACACCTTC
CSVGQGVGNGYTF
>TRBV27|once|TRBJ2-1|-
TGTGCCAGCAAGCAGGGTTTGGCTGAGCAGTTCTTC
CASKQGLAEQFF
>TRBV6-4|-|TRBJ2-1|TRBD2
TGTGCCAGCAGTGACACCCGGACTAGCGGGAATAGAAATGAGCAGTTCTTC
CASSDTRTSGNRNEQFF
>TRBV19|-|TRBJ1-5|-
TGTGCCAGTAGTTTCCAGGGGATAGGAAGCAATCAGCCCCAGCATTTT
CASSFQGIGSNQPQHF
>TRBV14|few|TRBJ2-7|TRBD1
TGTGCCAGCAGCCAAGGGTATTATGTCAGGGGGCGAGACTACGAGCAGTACTTC
CASSQGYYVRGRDYEQYF
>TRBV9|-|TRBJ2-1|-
TGTGCCAGCAGCGTAGCGGGAGAATTTAGCAATGAGCAGTTCTTC
CASSVAGEFSNEQFF
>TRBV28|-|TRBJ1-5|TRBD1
TGTGCCAGCAGCTACACAGGGGTAAGCAATCAGCCCCAGCATTTT
CASSYTGVSNQPQHF
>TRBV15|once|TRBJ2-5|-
TGTGCCACCAGCAGAGATTATGGGACCGTGGAGACCCAGTACTTC
CATSRDYGTVETQYF
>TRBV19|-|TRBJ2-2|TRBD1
TGTGCCAGTAGGGACAGGGAGAACACCGGGGAGCTGTTTTTT
CASRDRENTGELFF
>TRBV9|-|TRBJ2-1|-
TGTGCCAGCAGCGTAGTTACCCGGTACAATGAGCAGTTCTTC
CASSVVTRYNEQFF
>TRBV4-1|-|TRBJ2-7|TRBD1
TGCGCCAGCAGCCACCGGGACAGGGGCTACGAGCAGTACTTC
CASSHRDRGYEQYF
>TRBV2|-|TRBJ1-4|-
TGTGCCAGCGGCCCGGGACCGGTTAATGAAAAACTGTTTTTT
CASGPGPVNEKLFF
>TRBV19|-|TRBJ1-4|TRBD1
TGTGCCAGTAGTATGGACACAGGGGTAGTGGGTGAAAAACTGTTTTTT
CASSMDTGVVGEKLFF
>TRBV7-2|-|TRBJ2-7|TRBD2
TGTGCCAGCAGCTTAGCGCGGGGGGCAGGCGAGCAGTACTTC
CASSLARGAGEQYF
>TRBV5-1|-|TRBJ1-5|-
TGCGCCAGCAGCTTGCAGGCCTCTTACCCCAATCAGCCCCAGCATTTT
CASSLQASYPNQPQHF
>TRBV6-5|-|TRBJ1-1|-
TGTGCCAGCAGTCCAAATTTCCTAAACACTGAAGCTTTCTTT
CASSPNFLNTEAFF
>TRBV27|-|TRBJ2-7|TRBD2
TGTGCCAGCAGTTTACTAGCGGGGGCCTACGAGCAGTACTTC
CASSLLAGAYEQYF
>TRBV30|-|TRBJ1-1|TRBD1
TGTGCCTGGAGTACCGGGACAGGGGGCCTCTGGGAGCAAGCTTTCTTT
CAWSTGTGGLWEQAFF
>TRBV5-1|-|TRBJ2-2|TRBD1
TGCGCCAGCAGCTTCTGGGACAGCACCGGGGAGCTGTTTTTT
CASSFWDSTGELFF
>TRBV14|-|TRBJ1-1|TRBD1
TGTGCCAGCAGGCCGACAGGGACCACTGAAGCTTTCTTT
CASRPTGTTEAFF
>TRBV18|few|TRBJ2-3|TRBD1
TGTGCCAGCTCCCTGACAGGGGGCGCGGATACGCAGTATTTT
CASSLTGGADTQYF
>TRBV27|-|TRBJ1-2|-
TGTGCCAGCAGGGAACACCCGGACTACATCACTAACTATGGCTACACCTTC
CASREHPDYITNYGYTF
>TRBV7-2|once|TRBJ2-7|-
TGTGCCAGCAGCTTAATTGTGATCCCCTACGAGCAGTACTTC
CASSLIVIPYEQYF
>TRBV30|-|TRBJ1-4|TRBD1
TGTGCCTGGAGTTCAAGGACAGGGGTTGGTGAAAAACTGTTTTTT
CAWSSRTGVGEKLFF
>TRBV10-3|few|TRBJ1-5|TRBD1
TGTGCCATCAAAGGGCAGGGGGATCAGCCCCAGCATTTT
CAIKGQGDQPQHF
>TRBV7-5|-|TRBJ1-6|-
TGTGCCAGAAGGGACACAGGGGATAATTCACCCCTCCACTTT
CARRDTGDNSPLHF
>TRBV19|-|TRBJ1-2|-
TGTGCCAGTACCCCGCTTGGGGGGGACCACTATGGCTACACCTTC
CASTPLGGDHYGYTF
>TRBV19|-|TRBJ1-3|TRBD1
TGTGCCACCCGAGGGGAGGACAGGCGGAGAAACACCATATATTTT
CATRGEDRRRNTIYF
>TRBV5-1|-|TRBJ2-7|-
TGCGCCAGCAGCTTGGCCCCTAGCGAAGAGCAGTACTTC
CASSLAPSEEQYF
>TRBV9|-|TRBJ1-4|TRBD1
TGTGCCAGCAGCCTCCCGGGACAGGGGCCCGAAAAACTGTTTTTT
CASSLPGQGPEKLFF
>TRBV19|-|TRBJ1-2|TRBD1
TGTGCCAGTAGTATAAGGGGGCGCATTGATGGCTACACCTTC
CASSIRGRIDGYTF
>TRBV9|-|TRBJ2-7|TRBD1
TGTGCCAGCAGCGTAGACCCCCTGGGACAGGGGAATTACGAGCAGTACTTC
CASSVDPLGQGNYEQYF
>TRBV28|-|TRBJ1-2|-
TGTGCCAGCAGCCCTGGAGACAGGTACTATGGCTACACCTTC
CASSPGDRYYGYTF
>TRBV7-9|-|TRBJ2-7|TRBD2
TGTGCCAGCAGCTCACAGACTAGCGGGAGAATCTACGAGCAGTACTTC
CASSSQTSGRIYEQYF
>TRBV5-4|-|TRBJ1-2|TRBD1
TGTGCCAGCAGCTTGGAACAAGGACAGGGGGCGAGTGGCTACACCTTC
CASSLEQGQGASGYTF
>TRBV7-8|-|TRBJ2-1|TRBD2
TGTGCCAGCGCCTGGGACTACTCCTACAATGAGCAGTTCTTC
CASAWDYSYNEQFF
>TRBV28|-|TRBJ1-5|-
TGTGCCAGCAAAGGGGCAGGGCCCAATCAGCCCCAGCATTTT
CASKGAGPNQPQHF
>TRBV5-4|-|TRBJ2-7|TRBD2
TGTGCCAGCAGCAATAGCGGGAGCTACGAGCAGTACTTC
CASSNSGSYEQYF
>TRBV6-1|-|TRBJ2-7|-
TGTGCCAGCAGTGAACATCCAGGGCCCTACGAGCAGTACTTC
CASSEHPGPYEQYF
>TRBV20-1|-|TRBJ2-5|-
TGCAGTGCGACAGATGGGGGGACCCAGTACTTC
CSATDGGTQYF
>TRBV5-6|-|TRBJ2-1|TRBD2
TGTGCCAGCAGCTTACTTGGGTTAGCGGGAGGTTGGGATGAGCAGTTCTTC
CASSLLGLAGGWDEQFF
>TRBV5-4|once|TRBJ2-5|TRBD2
TGTGCCAGCAGCTTTTCGACTAGCGGACAAGAGACCCAGTACTTC
CASSFSTSGQETQYF
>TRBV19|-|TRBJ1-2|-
TGTGCCACCGCGGACGCGAGAGGTGGCTACACCTTC
CATADARGGYTF